One sample yielded the 30 T cell receptor beta chains listed below, sequenced in a study of blood T cell repertoires in COVID-19. Sequencing was performed with immunoSEQ multiplex PCR; in TCRdb, only in-frame clones are kept and a portion is missing. The sample lists some 330,000 clones, around 86% seen once, with about 4.6% in the top ten. The sequencing input was PBMCs or T cells enriched from blood (not recorded which). The receptors come from a man in his thirties or forties who had recovered from COVID-19.

V gene TRBV6-6 combines with J gene TRBJ2-5, with TRBD2 matching over 11 bases. Looked up from germline, CDR1 is MNHNY and CDR2 is SVGAGI (reference sequence). Losses at the gene ends were 10 bases for V and 3 bases for J; bases not matched to a gene: 7. This CDR3 is built from 14 residues. The CDR3 sequence: CATGASGRKETQYF. In DNA, the CDR3 is TGTGCCACCGGGGCTAGCGGGAGGAAAGAGACCCAGTACTTC.

V and J are TRBV5-1 and TRBJ2-3; TRBD2 matches 8 bases. The CDR3 has 15 residues. The J segment lost 1 base and the V segment lost 6 bases, leaving 7 bases of the junction unmatched. Germline CDR1 and CDR2: SGHRS and YFSETQ. In DNA form, the CDR3 reads TGCGCCAGCACCTCCGGGAGGGGGGGCACAGATACGCAGTATTTT. It codes for CASTSGRGGTDTQYF.

This chain connects TRBV10-3 to TRBJ2-3, with TRBD2 as a possible D gene (6 bases). V lost 5 bases and J 2 bases, leaving 14 bases between the germline ends. This CDR3 is 15 amino acids long. Per the germline V gene, CDR1 is ENHRY and CDR2 is SYGVKD. This CDR3 reads CAISSAGLNTDTQYF. Written as DNA, the CDR3 is TGTGCCATCAGTTCCGCGGGGTTAAACACAGATACGCAGTATTTT.

J is TRBJ1-3 and V is TRBV2; 9 nucleotides match TRBD1. The CDR3 totals 15 residues. V lost 6 bases, J lost 1 base, and 4 bases stayed unmatched. Germline CDR1 SNHLY, CDR2 FYNNEI. The CDR3 region has the DNA TGTGCCAGCAGGACGACAGGGGGGTCTGGAAACACCATATATTTT. As protein: CASRTTGGSGNTIYF.

The CDR3 here is CASSLAAVGQETQYF. The CDR3 coding sequence is TGTGCCAGCAGCTTAGCGGCGGTCGGGCAAGAGACCCAGTACTTC. The chain combines TRBV7-9 with TRBJ2-5, with unresolved D. Germline V gives CDR1 SEHNR, CDR2 FQNEAQ (reference sequence). This CDR3 region has 15 residues. The germline V and J ends were trimmed by 0 bases and 2 bases, with 10 bases remaining between them.

This clone was detected once. V is TRBV21-1 and J is TRBJ2-5; TRBD1, the D gene given by the table, was not confirmed from the DNA. TRBV21-1 is described as a pseudogene. The CDR3 is 16 amino acids. CDR3 nucleotide sequence: TGTGCCAGCAGCAAGAGAGGTCGACAGGGACAAGAGACCCAGTACTTC. Protein product: CASSKRGRQGQETQYF.

The chain recombines TRBV12-3 or TRBV12-4 with TRBJ1-2; D is undetermined. The CDR3 is 12 amino acids. V gave up 1 base and J gave up 8 bases, with 8 bases separating them. The CDR3 loop reads CASSLGPRGYTF. The CDR3 coding sequence is TGTGCCAGCAGTTTAGGCCCGAGGGGCTACACCTTC.

This rearrangement joins TRBV4-1 to TRBJ1-1; D remains unclear. V was pared by 2 bases and J by 4 bases, with 14 bases between. The CDR3 sequence is 15 residues long. Germline V gives CDR1 MGHRA, CDR2 YSYEKL. CDR3 sequence (DNA): TGCGCCAGCAGCCAAATGCTCTGGGGAGGCACTGAAGCTTTCTTT. Its protein is CASSQMLWGGTEAFF.

The chain links TRBV7-6 to TRBJ2-3, with D maybe TRBD2 (6 bases). Germline assignment: CDR1 SGHVS and CDR2 FNYEAQ. V lost 5 bases to trimming and J lost 1 base, with 13 bases between them. This CDR3 comprises 15 residues. The CDR3 region is CASSPRRGGTDTQYF. Here the CDR3 DNA reads TGTGCCAGCAGCCCACGACGCGGGGGCACAGATACGCAGTATTTT.

This clone has just a few counts. The gene calls are TRBV28 and TRBJ1-2; D is perhaps TRBD1 (6 bases). Trimming removed 3 bases from V and 4 bases from J, with 12 bases in between. The CDR3 totals 14 residues. Germline-derived CDR1 and CDR2 are MDHEN and SYDVKM. DNA for the CDR3: TGTGCCAGCAGTTTGGGGGGGCTGGGCTATGGCTACACCTTC. Amino acids: CASSLGGLGYGYTF.

The chain couples TRBV28 to TRBJ1-5; D gene uncertain. The germline V gene encodes CDR1 MDHEN and CDR2 SYDVKM. Trimming removed 5 bases at V and 0 bases at J, with 8 bases between. The CDR3 has 14 residues. The CDR3 reads CASSRSGSNQPQHF. The DNA of the CDR3 is TGTGCCAGCAGTCGTTCGGGTAGCAATCAGCCCCAGCATTTT.

The chain employs TRBV5-5 and TRBJ1-3; D call uncertain. Germline V gives CDR1 SGHKS, CDR2 YYEKEE (reference sequence). CDR3 length: 14 residues. V was shortened by 2 bases and J by 0 bases, with 6 bases between the two germline ends. In DNA form, the CDR3 reads TGTGCCAGCAGCTTTCCCAGCTCTGGAAACACCATATATTTT. Translated, it gives CASSFPSSGNTIYF.

Only a few counts were recorded for this clone. The chain couples TRBV3-1 (or the pseudogene TRBV3-2) to TRBJ1-5; 7 nucleotides match TRBD1. The trim removed 6 bases at V and 5 bases at J, leaving 10 bases unmatched. CDR1 is LGHDT and CDR2 is YNNKEL in the germline V gene (reference sequence). The CDR3 runs to 15 residues. The CDR3, as DNA: TGTGCCAGCAGTCCGACAGGGTCGTCTTATCAGCCCCAGCATTTT. Translation: CASSPTGSSYQPQHF.

In DNA form, the CDR3 reads TGTGCCAGTAGTTCCGCCCGGGTTGTGGGGGCTGAGTTCTTC. It specifies CASSSARVVGAEFF. The chain carries TRBV19 and TRBJ2-1; D perhaps matches TRBD1 (6 bases). From germline, CDR1 is LNHDA and CDR2 SQIVND (reference sequence). V was cut by 5 bases and J by 14 bases, with 22 bases left in between. The CDR3 is 14 amino acids. Full variable domain (rest looked up from reference TRBV19 and TRBJ2-1): DGGITQSPKYLFRKEGQNVTLSCEQNLNHDAMYWYRQDPGQGLRLIYYSQIVNDFQKGDIAEGYSVSREKKESFPLTVTSAQKNPTAFYLCASSSARVVGAEFFGPGTRLTVL.

The chain combines TRBV18 with TRBJ2-3, with TRBD2 matching over 11 bases. This CDR3 region has 16 residues. CDR1 is KGHSH and CDR2 is LQKENI in the germline V gene. V was clipped by 3 bases and J by 0 bases; unmatched bases: 2. CDR3 residues: CASSPRLAGSTDTQYF. The CDR3 bases are TGTGCCAGCTCACCTCGACTAGCGGGGAGCACAGATACGCAGTATTTT.

The CDR3 here is CASGKDRYYSNQPQHF. In DNA form, the CDR3 reads TGTGCCAGCGGTAAGGACAGGTACTATAGCAATCAGCCCCAGCATTTT. The chain uses TRBV19 and TRBJ1-5, with 7 bases that match TRBD1. This CDR3 region has 16 residues. V gave up 9 bases and J gave up 0 bases; unmatched junction bases: 11. The germline V gene encodes CDR1 LNHDA and CDR2 SQIVND (reference sequence). Combining the CDR3 with reference TRBV19 and TRBJ1-5 gives the whole variable domain DGGITQSPKYLFRKEGQNVTLSCEQNLNHDAMYWYRQDPGQGLRLIYYSQIVNDFQKGDIAEGYSVSREKKESFPLTVTSAQKNPTAFYLCASGKDRYYSNQPQHFGDGTRLSIL.

V gene TRBV5-1 combines with J gene TRBJ1-1; D is perhaps TRBD1 (6 bases). The germline V gene encodes CDR1 SGHRS and CDR2 YFSETQ. The CDR3 length is 15 residues. With 4 bases removed from V and 0 bases from J, the gap between germline ends came to 13 bases. As DNA, the CDR3 is TGCGCCAGCAGCGGTTTACAGGGCATGAACACTGAAGCTTTCTTT. Protein product: CASSGLQGMNTEAFF.

This clone showed up just a few times. The rearrangement links TRBV7-8 to TRBJ1-2; D uncertain. Germline-derived CDR1 and CDR2 are SGHVS and FQNEAQ. This CDR3 comprises 16 residues. Trimming took off 5 bases at V and 6 bases at J, with 22 bases between the two ends. The CDR3 loop reads CASSPSFRRGRDGYTF. CDR3 sequence (DNA): TGTGCCAGCAGCCCTTCATTCCGCCGGGGTCGGGATGGCTACACCTTC.

The rearrangement links TRBV28 to TRBJ2-7, with 11 nucleotides matching TRBD1. The length of the CDR3 is 16 residues. Per germline, CDR1 MDHEN and CDR2 SYDVKM. Unmatched junction bases numbered 9, after V lost 7 bases and J lost 1 base. CDR3 residues: CASTPLGTGGSYEQYF. DNA of the CDR3: TGTGCCAGCACTCCCCTTGGGACAGGGGGGTCCTACGAGCAGTACTTC.

The chain combines TRBV12-3 or TRBV12-4 with TRBJ2-7, with 10 bases that match TRBD2. CDR3 length: 13 amino acids. The V and J ends lost 7 bases and 2 bases, in that order; junction bases with no gene match: 2. CDR3 nucleotide sequence: TGTGCCAGCATGCTAGCGGGAGCCTACGAGCAGTACTTC. It yields the protein CASMLAGAYEQYF.

In DNA, the CDR3 is TGTGCCAGCTCACAAAGGACAGGCTTTTATAGCAATCAGCCCCAGCATTTT. It translates to CASSQRTGFYSNQPQHF. This sequence joins TRBV18 and TRBJ1-5; TRBD1 matches 7 bases. This CDR3 region has 17 residues. Trimming took 4 bases from V and 0 from J; bases not matched to a gene: 9. Per the germline V gene, CDR1 is KGHSH and CDR2 is LQKENI. Supplemented by reference TRBV18 and TRBJ1-5, the full variable domain reads NAGVMQNPRHLVRRRGQEARLRCSPMKGHSHVYWYRQLPEEGLKFMVYLQKENIIDESGMPKERFSAEFPKEGPSILRIQQVVRGDSAAYFCASSQRTGFYSNQPQHFGDGTRLSIL.

Comment on this clone: The junction does not match germline at one end; this may be a read error. This sequence joins TRBV5-1 and TRBJ1-5, with 8 nucleotides matching TRBD1. Germline V gives CDR1 SGHRS, CDR2 YFSETQ. This CDR3 is 15 amino acids long. The CDR3 DNA reads as TGCGCCAGCAGCTTGGGTGGGACAGGTGATCAGGCCCAGCATTTT. This encodes CASSLGGTGDQAQHF.

The gene calls are TRBV2 and TRBJ1-2; 9 bases are shared with TRBD1. The germline CDR1 and CDR2 sequences are SNHLY and FYNNEI. The junction had 10 bases not matched to a gene; V was cut back by 5 bases and J by 3 bases. This CDR3 is 16 amino acids long. The DNA of the CDR3 is TGTGCCAGCAGTCTTCGACAGGGGGGCGCTTACTATGGCTACACCTTC. It yields the protein CASSLRQGGAYYGYTF.

V gene TRBV25-1 combines with J gene TRBJ1-1; the match to TRBD1 covers 9 bases. Germline V gene sequence: CDR1 MGHDK, CDR2 SYGVNS. This CDR3 spans 14 amino acids. V shed 4 bases, J shed 11 bases, and the junction held 11 bases outside the gene matches. As DNA, the CDR3 is TGTGCCAGCAGTGGATTTCGAAAGGGACAGGGTGCTTTCTTT. It is translated as CASSGFRKGQGAFF.

This chain connects TRBV19 to TRBJ1-2, with 7 bases matching TRBD1. Germline V gene lookup returns CDR1 LNHDA and CDR2 SQIVND (reference sequence). The length of the CDR3 is 14 residues. V dropped 5 bases and J dropped 7; count of bases not matched to a gene: 10. This CDR3 reads CASSRGGADPGYTF. The CDR3 DNA sequence: TGTGCCAGTAGTCGAGGGGGCGCCGATCCTGGCTACACCTTC.

The chain is built from TRBV29-1 and TRBJ1-1, with a weak D call TRBD1 (6 bases). Per germline, CDR1 SQVTM and CDR2 ANQGSEA. The CDR3 is 14 amino acids. Trimming stripped 7 bases from V and 0 bases from J, with 15 bases between. The CDR3 region is CSAFTGQMNTEAFF. As DNA, the CDR3 is TGCAGCGCGTTTACGGGACAAATGAACACTGAAGCTTTCTTT.

This chain uses TRBV6-5 with TRBJ2-7; tentatively, D is TRBD2 (7 bases). The V gene's germline CDR1 is MNHEY and CDR2 SVGAGI. Deletions cut 6 bases from V and 1 base from J, with 13 bases between. The CDR3 is 14 amino acids. This CDR3 reads CASSLGGTSYEQYF. The CDR3 DNA sequence: TGTGCCAGCAGCCTCGGGGGGACATCCTACGAGCAGTACTTC.

V is TRBV30 and J is TRBJ1-5, with D possibly matching TRBD1 (5 bases). The CDR3 has 13 amino acids. V dropped 0 bases and J dropped 11 bases, with 14 bases sitting between them. Germline lookup yields CDR1 GTSNPN and CDR2 SVGIG (reference sequence). CDR3: CAWSVDTRTSQHF. DNA for the CDR3: TGTGCCTGGAGTGTGGATACCCGGACATCCCAGCATTTT.

The chain recombines TRBV11-2 with TRBJ2-4; possible D gene TRBD1, 6 bases. The CDR3 consists of 14 residues. V was pared by 5 bases and J by 7 bases, with 15 bases between. The germline V gene encodes CDR1 SGHAT and CDR2 FQNNGV. The CDR3 region is CASSAQGYKNIQYF. In DNA form, the CDR3 reads TGTGCCAGCAGCGCACAGGGTTATAAGAACATTCAGTACTTC.

The chain is built from TRBV28 and TRBJ2-5, with a possible D match to TRBD2 (5 bases). The germline CDR1 and CDR2 sequences are MDHEN and SYDVKM. Trimming took off 3 bases at V and 5 bases at J, with 22 bases between the two ends. The CDR3 consists of 17 residues. For the CDR3, the DNA is TGTGCCAGCAGTTTTTGGGGAGAGGGAACGATAGGGGAGACCCAGTACTTC. Amino acids: CASSFWGEGTIGETQYF.